These 8 T cell receptor beta chains share one sample of origin, sequenced in a study of T cell responses to AZD1222 COVID-19 vaccine. Some clones are missing from TCRdb's copy, which holds only in-frame ones; the method was immunoSEQ multiplex PCR. The table lists around 110,000 clones, about 90% of them singletons, with approximately 7.5% in the top ten. The input for sequencing was peripheral blood, taken on day 0 of AZD1222 vaccination. The source of these receptors is an adult in good health.

J is TRBJ2-1 and V is TRBV28; the D gene is possibly TRBD1 (6 bases). V was trimmed by 6 bases and J by 5 bases, leaving 17 bases between them. The V gene's germline CDR1 is MDHEN and CDR2 SYDVKM. The CDR3 consists of 15 residues. The DNA for the CDR3 is TGTGCCAGCAGGGAATACAGGGTCGGGGACAATGAGCAGTTCTTC. Amino acid sequence: CASREYRVGDNEQFF.

CDR3 sequence: CASSQVGGVGETQYF. DNA of the CDR3: TGCGCCAGCAGCCAAGTAGGCGGAGTTGGGGAGACCCAGTACTTC. The chain has TRBV4-1 and TRBJ2-5; D gene unclear. The CDR3 contains 15 residues. Germline CDR1 is MGHRA and CDR2 is YSYEKL. V was clipped by 1 base and J by 5 bases, with 14 bases between them.

The rearrangement joins TRBV15 to TRBJ1-1; D uncertain. The V gene lost 3 bases and the J gene lost 3 bases, with 5 bases spanning the gap. This CDR3 region has 12 residues. Germline lookup yields CDR1 LNHNV and CDR2 YYDKDF (reference sequence). CDR3: CATSSRYTEAFF. Written as DNA, the CDR3 is TGTGCCACCAGCAGTAGATACACTGAAGCTTTCTTT. Together with reference TRBV15 and TRBJ1-1, the CDR3 gives the full variable domain: DAMVIQNPRYQVTQFGKPVTLSCSQTLNHNVMYWYQQKSSQAPKLLFHYYDKDFNNEADTPDNFQSRRPNTSFCFLDIRSPGLGDTAMYLCATSSRYTEAFFGQGTRLTVV.

The chain joins TRBV28 to TRBJ1-2; D is perhaps TRBD1 (5 bases). Trimming removed 6 bases at V and 1 base at J, with 15 bases between. CDR3 length: 15 amino acids. Germline values: CDR1 MDHEN, CDR2 SYDVKM. The CDR3 reads CASRFSDRLNYGYTF. The CDR3 region has the DNA TGTGCCAGCAGGTTCTCCGACAGACTTAACTATGGCTACACCTTC.

The J gene is TRBJ2-1, the V gene TRBV5-4, with D possibly matching TRBD2 (6 bases). CDR3 length equals 14 residues. V lost 0 bases and J 8 bases, leaving 12 bases between the germline ends. Germline CDR1 and CDR2: SGHNT and YYREEE (reference sequence). CDR3 protein: CASSLAGTADEQFF. In DNA form, the CDR3 reads TGTGCCAGCAGCTTGGCCGGGACTGCCGATGAGCAGTTCTTC.

This chain uses TRBV6-1 with TRBJ1-1; 7 bases map to TRBD1. CDR1 is MNHNS and CDR2 is SASEGT in the germline V gene. The CDR3 is made up of 15 amino acids. The V and J ends lost 2 bases and 0 bases, in that order; junction bases with no gene match: 3. The DNA for the CDR3 is TGTGCCAGCAGTGAAAACAGGGGCCTGAACACTGAAGCTTTCTTT. Protein product: CASSENRGLNTEAFF.

The chain uses TRBV7-3 and TRBJ2-5; a weak D match, TRBD1 (6 bases). V was cut by 7 bases and J by 2 bases, with 11 bases left in between. The CDR3 totals 13 residues. The germline gives CDR1 SGHTA, CDR2 FQGTGA. The CDR3 spells CASTPDRQETQYF. The DNA of the CDR3 is TGTGCCAGCACCCCGGACAGACAAGAGACCCAGTACTTC.

The V call is TRBV11-3, the J call TRBJ2-7, with D perhaps being TRBD1 or TRBD2 (7 bases each). The length of the CDR3 is 15 residues. V was cut by 3 bases and J by 6 bases, with 18 bases left in between. Germline V lookup: CDR1 SGHNT, CDR2 YENEEA. In nucleotides, the CDR3 is TGTGCCAGCAGCTTGGGGGGGACAGAGCGCGGCGAGCAGTACTTC. Protein: CASSLGGTERGEQYF.